This TCR beta chain was recorded in a study of blood T cells in healthy people across ages. The length of the CDR3 is 16 residues. Germline V gene lookup returns CDR1 SQVTM and CDR2 ANQGSEA. In the case of this clonotype: The antigen is undetermined.

Study-level findings and limits: Age brought a roughly linear fall in TCR beta diversity measured per million T cells.

Primed by a sample-barcoded 5' primer and a J-beta primer mix, a second PCR proceeded for about 6 to 11 cycles. A template-switch adaptor with 12 random nucleotides tagged each cDNA molecule. One entry per CDR3 protein results from TCRdb running MiXCR on the 5' RACE reads. The table has 500,000 to 650,000 distinct CDR3 sequences, over 25% seen once. The data also belong to a second study, concerning T cells of mothers and their children.

This sequence joins TRBV29-1 and TRBJ2-2; 11 bases are shared with TRBD2. Material: blood. This clonotype was obtained from a boy younger than 10 in good health. CDR3 sequence reads: CSATGTSGSNTGELFF. The CDR3 coding sequence is TGCAGTGCTACCGGGACTAGCGGTTCGAACACCGGGGAGCTGTTTTTT.